This T cell receptor (beta chain) originates from a study of CD8 T cells in Susac syndrome. It was with random hexamers that about 0.45 to 1 ug RNA was reverse transcribed. By means of immunoSEQ multiplex PCR, TCR beta CDR3 spanning 54 Vbeta and 13 Jbeta underwent amplification. TCRdb itself ran the immunoSEQ multiplex PCR reads through MiXCR, one entry per CDR3 protein. The sample records around 160,000 distinct CDR3 sequences, roughly 95% being singletons. The CDR3 contains 14 residues. V gave up 4 bases and J gave up 6 bases, with 15 bases separating them. TCR beta sequencing was performed on blood CD8+ and CD4+ T cells. It was treatment-naive patients with stable or active relapsing-remitting disease who made up the multiple sclerosis controls.

The TCR sequence derives from a human donor with multiple sclerosis. The chain couples TRBV12-3 or TRBV12-4 to TRBJ1-1; D might be TRBD1 (5 bases). The sequenced material came from CD4+ T cells from PBMCs. The CDR3, as DNA: TGTGCCAGCAGTTGGGGACTGTTAATGGCTGAAGCTTTCTTT. Protein sequence: CASSWGLLMAEAFF.